This T cell receptor beta chain was identified during a study of OX40 agonist ivuxolimab in advanced cancers. About the study as a whole: Ivuxolimab, which targeted the costimulatory receptor OX40 (CD134), was an agonistic, fully human IgG2 monoclonal antibody. Intravenous ivuxolimab was administered to patients every 2 weeks at six dose levels: 0.01, 0.1, 0.3, 1.5, 3 and 10 mg/kg. Of the roughly 53 patients in dose escalation, some 20 had hepatocellular carcinoma, around 15 had melanoma, 9 had renal cell carcinoma and 9 had head and neck cancer. The dose-escalation cohort was roughly 87% male with a mean age of roughly 62 years, ranging from roughly 23 to 85. Prior anti-PD-1, anti-PD-L1 or anti-CTLA-4 therapy was permitted, and checkpoint inhibitors had been received by about 36% of dose-escalation patients. Three dose-escalation patients achieved partial responses, one with hepatocellular carcinoma and two with cutaneous melanoma. Peripheral TCRbeta sequencing aimed to test whether ivuxolimab altered TCR sequence diversity and caused clonal T-cell expansion. The paper describes the monotherapy dose-escalation part (N of about 55 patients) of the phase I trial of ivuxolimab.

Genomic DNA was extracted from sorted cells for sequencing of the TCRbeta CDR3 region. The immunoSEQ Assay was used to sequence the TCRbeta CDR3 regions. Here the immuneACCESS table is served through TCRdb, limited to in-frame sequences with V and J called. Missing clones are a known gap in these copies; in checked studies unresolved V genes cover under half, and the rest lacks a known reason. The sample table records 50,000 to 75,000 clones; 80% to 90% of these occur just once. The top ten clonotypes cover more than 0.35% of the sample. Patients with a history of autoimmune disease or receiving systemic immunosuppression were excluded from the trial. Peripheral blood for TCR sequencing was drawn from every dose cohort at baseline, at cycle 4 day 1 and at cycle 7 day 1. The samples were drawn from a first-in-human, open-label, multicenter phase I dose-escalation trial of ivuxolimab. The trial enrolled adults with locally advanced or metastatic head and neck squamous cell, hepatocellular, melanoma or renal cell carcinoma. Before TCR sequencing, CD4+ T cells and CD8+ T cells were sorted from peripheral blood as separate populations.

Here is what the overall study found, with its caveats: At doses of 0.1 to 3.0 mg/kg, clonal expansion of both CD4+ and CD8+ blood T cells was observed from baseline to week 6. In the 0.1-3.0 mg/kg groups, partial responders had among the lowest normalized peripheral clonal expansion, particularly in CD8+ T cells. Which antigens the clonally expanded peripheral T cells were specific for was not determined. On average, CD8+ T cells showed more expanded clones than CD4+ T cells after ivuxolimab. Low levels of normalized T-cell clonal expansion were also shown by some nonresponding patients.

As regards this clone: The antigen it binds to is not known. No base-level quality is on record; no much larger clone is a single base apart.

The receptor was derived from an adult with an advanced solid tumor such as melanoma, head and neck, liver or kidney cancer. This material consisted of CD4+ or CD8+ T cells sorted from blood, taken in a trial of the OX40 agonist ivuxolimab.

The sequenced DNA: TGTGCCAGCAGTTTAATCCAACAGGGGGCGCTGGATTCACCCCTCCACTTT. Its amino acids are CASSLIQQGALDSPLHF. The chain links TRBV28 with TRBJ1-6, with 9 bases aligning to TRBD1. Via the germline V gene, CDR1 is MDHEN and CDR2 SYDVKM. The germline V and J ends show losses of 2 bases and 8 bases respectively, and no gene match explains 10 bases of the junction. The CDR3 sequence holds 17 residues, the cysteine and phenylalanine included. Of the read, only the CDR3 DNA is kept; its 51 bases are in frame from base 1.